A selection of T cell receptor beta chains follows, all from one sample in a study of blood T cell repertoires in COVID-19. Produced via immunoSEQ multiplex PCR; TCRdb's table is partial and in-frame only. This table has 75,000 to 90,000 clones, more than 75% appearing once. What was sequenced was peripheral blood. Receptors originate from a man of 80 years or more with active or convalescent COVID-19. The CDR3 runs from the conserved cysteine through the conserved F or W. D genes are given only for firm matches. Only some rows state a clone size, as once, few, many or a class for expanded clones.

abundance,d_gene,j_gene,v_gene,CDR3aa,CDR3nt
.,.,TRBJ1-5,TRBV19,CASSINGIGPGAQHF,TGTGCCAGTAGTATTAATGGGATCGGTCCGGGGGCCCAGCATTTT
.,TRBD2,TRBJ2-1,TRBV12-3/TRBV12-4,CASSSGTSEEQFF,TGTGCCAGCAGTTCCGGGACTAGCGAAGAGCAGTTCTTC
.,.,TRBJ2-1,TRBV5-1,CASSQAQGSGNEQFF,TGCGCCAGCAGCCAAGCTCAGGGTTCCGGCAATGAGCAGTTCTTC
.,TRBD1,TRBJ1-4,TRBV18,CASSPTDREGRKLFF,TGTGCCAGCTCACCTACGGACAGGGAGGGGAGGAAACTGTTTTTT
.,TRBD1,TRBJ1-2,TRBV24-1,CATSDTTGYAGYTF,TGTGCCACCAGTGACACGACAGGGTACGCTGGCTACACCTTC
.,TRBD1,TRBJ1-3,TRBV18,CASSPGTGGSGNTIYF,TGTGCCAGCTCACCCGGGACAGGGGGTTCTGGAAACACCATATATTTT
.,.,TRBJ1-3,TRBV10-3,CATTHGSGNTIYF,TGTGCCACCACACATGGCTCTGGAAACACCATATATTTT
.,.,TRBJ2-1,TRBV24-1,CATSRDNEQFF,TGTGCCACCAGTCGGGACAATGAGCAGTTCTTC
few,.,TRBJ1-2,TRBV3-1/TRBV3-2,CASTLPGYGYTF,TGTGCCAGCACCCTCCCCGGCTATGGCTACACCTTC
.,TRBD1,TRBJ2-5,TRBV3-1/TRBV3-2,CASRTGGQETQYF,TGTGCCAGCAGAACAGGGGGCCAAGAGACCCAGTACTTC
.,.,TRBJ1-2,TRBV28,CASSSSGTAYYGYTF,TGTGCCAGCAGTTCCTCCGGGACTGCCTACTATGGCTACACCTTC